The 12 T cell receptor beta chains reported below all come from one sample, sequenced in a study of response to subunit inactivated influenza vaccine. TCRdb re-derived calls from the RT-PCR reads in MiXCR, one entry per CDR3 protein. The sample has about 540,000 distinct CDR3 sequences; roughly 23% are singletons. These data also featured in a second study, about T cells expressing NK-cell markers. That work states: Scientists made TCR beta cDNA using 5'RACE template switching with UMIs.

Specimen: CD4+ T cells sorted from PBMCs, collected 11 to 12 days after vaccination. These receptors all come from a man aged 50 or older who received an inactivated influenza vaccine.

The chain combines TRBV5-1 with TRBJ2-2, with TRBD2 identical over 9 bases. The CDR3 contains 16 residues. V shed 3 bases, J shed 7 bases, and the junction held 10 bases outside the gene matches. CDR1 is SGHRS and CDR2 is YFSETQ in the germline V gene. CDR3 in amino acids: CASSSMLAGSGGELFF. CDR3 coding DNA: TGCGCCAGCAGCTCGATGCTAGCGGGATCTGGCGGGGAGCTGTTTTTT.

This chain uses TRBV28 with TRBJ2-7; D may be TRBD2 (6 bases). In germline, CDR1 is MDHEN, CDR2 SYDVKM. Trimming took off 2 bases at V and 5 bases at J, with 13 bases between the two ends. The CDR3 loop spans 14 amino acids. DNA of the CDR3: TGTGCCAGCAGTTTAGCGGGGAAAGTCAACGAGCAGTACTTC. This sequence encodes CASSLAGKVNEQYF. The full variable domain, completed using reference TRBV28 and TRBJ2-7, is DVKVTQSSRYLVKRTGEKVFLECVQDMDHENMFWYRQDPGLGLRLIYFSYDVKMKEKGDIPEGYSVSREKKERFSLILESASTNQTSMYLCASSLAGKVNEQYFGPGTRLTVT.

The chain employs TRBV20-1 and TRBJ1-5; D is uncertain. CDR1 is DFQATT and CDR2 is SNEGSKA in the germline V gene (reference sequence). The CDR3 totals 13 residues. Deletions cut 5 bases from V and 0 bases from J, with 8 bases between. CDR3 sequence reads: CSAAAGSNQPQHF. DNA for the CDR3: TGCAGTGCTGCCGCGGGTAGCAATCAGCCCCAGCATTTT.

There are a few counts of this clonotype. The CDR3 DNA follows: TGTGCCAGCAGCGGTAGCGGGAGCTCCTACAATGAGCAGTTCTTC. Translating gives CASSGSGSSYNEQFF. The chain uses TRBV7-2 and TRBJ2-1, with TRBD2 identical over 9 bases. Per germline, CDR1 SGHTA and CDR2 FQGNSA. Trimming removed 5 bases from V and 0 bases from J; junction bases left unmatched: 2. The CDR3 has 15 amino acids.

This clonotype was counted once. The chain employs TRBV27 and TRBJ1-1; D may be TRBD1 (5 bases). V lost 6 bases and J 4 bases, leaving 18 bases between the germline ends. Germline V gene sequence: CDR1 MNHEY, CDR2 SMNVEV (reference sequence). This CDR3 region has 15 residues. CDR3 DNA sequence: TGTGCCAGCAGCCCAGCCTTAGGGGTCGGCACTGAAGCTTTCTTT. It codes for CASSPALGVGTEAFF.

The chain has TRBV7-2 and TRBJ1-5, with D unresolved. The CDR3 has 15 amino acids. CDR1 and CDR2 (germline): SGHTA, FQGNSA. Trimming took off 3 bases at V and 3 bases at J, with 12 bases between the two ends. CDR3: CASSFEVGPNQPQHF. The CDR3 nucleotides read TGTGCCAGCAGCTTCGAGGTTGGTCCCAATCAGCCCCAGCATTTT.

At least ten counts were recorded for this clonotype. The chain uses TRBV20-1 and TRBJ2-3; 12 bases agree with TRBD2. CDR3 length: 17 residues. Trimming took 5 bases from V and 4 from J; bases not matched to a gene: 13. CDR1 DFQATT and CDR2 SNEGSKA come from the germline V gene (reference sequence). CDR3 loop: CSAPSSGGAGSADTQYF. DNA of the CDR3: TGCAGTGCTCCTTCTAGCGGGGGGGCCGGTTCAGCAGATACGCAGTATTTT.

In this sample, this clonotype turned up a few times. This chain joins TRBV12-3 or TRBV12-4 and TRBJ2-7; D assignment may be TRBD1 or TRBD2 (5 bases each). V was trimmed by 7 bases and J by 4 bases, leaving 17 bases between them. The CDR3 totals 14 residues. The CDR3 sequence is CASTSSGTYYEQYF. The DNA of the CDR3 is TGTGCCAGCACCTCCTCCGGGACCTATTACGAGCAGTACTTC.

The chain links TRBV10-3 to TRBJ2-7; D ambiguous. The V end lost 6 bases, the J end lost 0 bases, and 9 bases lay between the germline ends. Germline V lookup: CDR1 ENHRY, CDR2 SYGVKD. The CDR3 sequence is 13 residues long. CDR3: CAIRGSSSYEQYF. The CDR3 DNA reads TGTGCCATCAGGGGTAGCAGCTCCTACGAGCAGTACTTC.

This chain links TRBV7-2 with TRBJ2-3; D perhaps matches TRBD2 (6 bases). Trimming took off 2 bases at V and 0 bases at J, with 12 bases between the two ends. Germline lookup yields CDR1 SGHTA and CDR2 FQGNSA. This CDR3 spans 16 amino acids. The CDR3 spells CASSLWGGASTDTQYF. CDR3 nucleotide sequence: TGTGCCAGCAGCTTATGGGGCGGGGCTAGCACAGATACGCAGTATTTT. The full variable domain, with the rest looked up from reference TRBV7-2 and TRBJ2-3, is GAGVSQSPSNKVTEKGKDVELRCDPISGHTALYWYRQSLGQGLEFLIYFQGNSAPDKSGLPSDRFSAERTGGSVSTLTIQRTQQEDSAVYLCASSLWGGASTDTQYFGPGTRLTVL.

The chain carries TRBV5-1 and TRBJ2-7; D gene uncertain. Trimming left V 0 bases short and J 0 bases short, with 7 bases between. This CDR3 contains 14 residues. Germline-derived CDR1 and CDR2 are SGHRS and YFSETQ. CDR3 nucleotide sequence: TGCGCCAGCAGCTTGGCGGATAGCTCCTACGAGCAGTACTTC. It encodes CASSLADSSYEQYF. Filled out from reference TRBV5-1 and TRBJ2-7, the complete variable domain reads KAGVTQTPRYLIKTRGQQVTLSCSPISGHRSVSWYQQTPGQGLQFLFEYFSETQRNKGNFPGRFSGRQFSNSRSEMNVSTLELGDSALYLCASSLADSSYEQYFGPGTRLTVT.

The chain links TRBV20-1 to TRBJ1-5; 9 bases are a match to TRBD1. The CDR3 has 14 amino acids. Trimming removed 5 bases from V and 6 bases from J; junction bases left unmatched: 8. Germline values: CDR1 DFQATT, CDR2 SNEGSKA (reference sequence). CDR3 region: CSAGTGRAPQPQHF. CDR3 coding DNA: TGCAGTGCTGGGACAGGGAGGGCCCCTCAGCCCCAGCATTTT.